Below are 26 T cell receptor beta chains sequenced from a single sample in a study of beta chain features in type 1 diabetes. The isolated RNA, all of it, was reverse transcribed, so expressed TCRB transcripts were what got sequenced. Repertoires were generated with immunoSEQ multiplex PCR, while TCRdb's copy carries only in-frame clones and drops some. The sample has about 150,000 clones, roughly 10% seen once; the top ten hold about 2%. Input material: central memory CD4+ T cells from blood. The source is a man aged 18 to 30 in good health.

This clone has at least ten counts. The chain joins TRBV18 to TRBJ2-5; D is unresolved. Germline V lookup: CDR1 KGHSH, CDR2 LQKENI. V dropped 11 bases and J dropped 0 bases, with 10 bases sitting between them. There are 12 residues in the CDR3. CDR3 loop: CASRRDQETQYF. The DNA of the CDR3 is TGTGCCTCCCGCCGGGACCAAGAGACCCAGTACTTC.

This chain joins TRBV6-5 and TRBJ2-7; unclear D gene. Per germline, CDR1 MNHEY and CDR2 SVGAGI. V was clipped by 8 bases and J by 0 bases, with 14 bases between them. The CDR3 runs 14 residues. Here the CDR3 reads CASRKRTASYEQYF. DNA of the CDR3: TGTGCCAGCCGGAAACGGACGGCCTCCTACGAGCAGTACTTC.

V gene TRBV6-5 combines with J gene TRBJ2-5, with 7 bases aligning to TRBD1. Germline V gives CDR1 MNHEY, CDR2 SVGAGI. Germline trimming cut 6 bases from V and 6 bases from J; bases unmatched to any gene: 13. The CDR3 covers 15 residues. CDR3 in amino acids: CASSPTLDRDKTQYF. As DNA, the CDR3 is TGTGCCAGCAGCCCCACACTCGACAGGGATAAGACCCAGTACTTC.

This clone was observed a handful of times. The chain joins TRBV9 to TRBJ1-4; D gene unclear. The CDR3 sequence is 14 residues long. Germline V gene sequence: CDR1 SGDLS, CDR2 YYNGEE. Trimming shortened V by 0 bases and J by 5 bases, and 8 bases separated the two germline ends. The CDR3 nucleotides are TGTGCCAGCAGCGTAGGGATGCTAAATGAAAAACTGTTTTTT. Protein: CASSVGMLNEKLFF.

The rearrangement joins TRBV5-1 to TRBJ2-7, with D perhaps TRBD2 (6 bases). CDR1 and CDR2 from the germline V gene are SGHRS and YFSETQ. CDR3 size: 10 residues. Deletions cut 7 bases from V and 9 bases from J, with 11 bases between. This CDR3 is CASLPEGQYF. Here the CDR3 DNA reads TGCGCCAGCCTTCCGGAGGGGCAGTACTTC.

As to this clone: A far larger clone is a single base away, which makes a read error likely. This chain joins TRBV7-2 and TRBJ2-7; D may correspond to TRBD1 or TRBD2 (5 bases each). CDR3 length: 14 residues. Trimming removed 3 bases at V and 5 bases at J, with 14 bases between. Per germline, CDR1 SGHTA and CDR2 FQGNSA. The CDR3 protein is CASSLRGLVHEQYF. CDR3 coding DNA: TGTGCCAGCAGCTTGAGGGGCCTCGTCCACGAGCAGTACTTC.

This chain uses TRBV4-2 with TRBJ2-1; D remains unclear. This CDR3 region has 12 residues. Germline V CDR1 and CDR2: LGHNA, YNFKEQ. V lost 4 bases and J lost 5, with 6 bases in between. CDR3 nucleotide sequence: TGTGCCAGCAGCCTATTAAACAATGAGCAGTTCTTC. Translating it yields CASSLLNNEQFF.

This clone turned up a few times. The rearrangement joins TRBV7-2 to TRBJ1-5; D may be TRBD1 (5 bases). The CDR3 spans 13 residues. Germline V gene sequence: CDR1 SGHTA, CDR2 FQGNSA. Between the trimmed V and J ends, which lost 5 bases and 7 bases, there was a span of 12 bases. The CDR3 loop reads CASSDPGGQPQHF. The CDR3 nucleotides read TGTGCCAGCAGCGACCCGGGGGGACAGCCCCAGCATTTT. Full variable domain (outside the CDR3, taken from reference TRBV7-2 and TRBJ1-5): GAGVSQSPSNKVTEKGKDVELRCDPISGHTALYWYRQSLGQGLEFLIYFQGNSAPDKSGLPSDRFSAERTGGSVSTLTIQRTQQEDSAVYLCASSDPGGQPQHFGDGTRLSIL.

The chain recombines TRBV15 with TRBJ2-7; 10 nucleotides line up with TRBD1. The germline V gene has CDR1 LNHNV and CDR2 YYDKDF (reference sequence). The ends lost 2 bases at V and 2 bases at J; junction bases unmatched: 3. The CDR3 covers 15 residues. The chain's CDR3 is CATSRPGQGTYEQYF. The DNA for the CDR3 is TGTGCCACCAGCAGACCGGGACAGGGGACCTACGAGCAGTACTTC. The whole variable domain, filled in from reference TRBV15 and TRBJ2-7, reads DAMVIQNPRYQVTQFGKPVTLSCSQTLNHNVMYWYQQKSSQAPKLLFHYYDKDFNNEADTPDNFQSRRPNTSFCFLDIRSPGLGDTAMYLCATSRPGQGTYEQYFGPGTRLTVT.

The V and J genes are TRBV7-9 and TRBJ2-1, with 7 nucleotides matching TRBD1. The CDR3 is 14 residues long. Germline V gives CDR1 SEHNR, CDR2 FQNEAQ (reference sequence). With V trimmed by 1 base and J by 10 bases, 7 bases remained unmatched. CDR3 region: CASSLVQGQLEQFF. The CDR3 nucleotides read TGTGCCAGCAGCTTAGTTCAGGGACAGCTGGAGCAGTTCTTC.

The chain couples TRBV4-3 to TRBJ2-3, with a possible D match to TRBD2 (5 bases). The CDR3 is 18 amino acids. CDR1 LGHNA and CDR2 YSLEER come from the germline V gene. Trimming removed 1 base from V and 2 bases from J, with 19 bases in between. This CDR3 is CASSQGKSSTAATDTQYF. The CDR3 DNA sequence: TGCGCCAGCAGCCAAGGGAAATCTAGTACAGCGGCCACAGATACGCAGTATTTT.

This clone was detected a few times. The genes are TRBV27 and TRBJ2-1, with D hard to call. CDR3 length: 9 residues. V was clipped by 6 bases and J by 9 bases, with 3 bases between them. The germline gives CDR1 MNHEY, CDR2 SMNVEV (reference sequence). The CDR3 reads CASRVEQFF. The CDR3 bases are TGTGCCAGCAGAGTTGAGCAGTTCTTC.

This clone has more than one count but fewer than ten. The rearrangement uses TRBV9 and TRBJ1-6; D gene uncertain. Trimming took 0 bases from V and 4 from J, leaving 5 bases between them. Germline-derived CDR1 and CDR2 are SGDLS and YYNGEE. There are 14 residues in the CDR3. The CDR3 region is CASSVGSYNSPLHF. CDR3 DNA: TGTGCCAGCAGCGTAGGCAGTTATAATTCACCCCTCCACTTT.

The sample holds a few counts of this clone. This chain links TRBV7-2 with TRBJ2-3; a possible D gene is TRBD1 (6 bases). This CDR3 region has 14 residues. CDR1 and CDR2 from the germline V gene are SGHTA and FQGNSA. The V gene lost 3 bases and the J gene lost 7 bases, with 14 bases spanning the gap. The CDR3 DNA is TGTGCCAGCAGCTTGTGGCAGGGGATGAATACGCAGTATTTT. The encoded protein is CASSLWQGMNTQYF.

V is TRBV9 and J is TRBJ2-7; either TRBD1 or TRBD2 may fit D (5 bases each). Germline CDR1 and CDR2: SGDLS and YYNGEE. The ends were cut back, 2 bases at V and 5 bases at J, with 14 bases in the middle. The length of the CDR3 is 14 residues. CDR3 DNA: TGTGCCAGCAGCGTCGGGGCCCTGGGTGACGAGCAGTACTTC. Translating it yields CASSVGALGDEQYF.

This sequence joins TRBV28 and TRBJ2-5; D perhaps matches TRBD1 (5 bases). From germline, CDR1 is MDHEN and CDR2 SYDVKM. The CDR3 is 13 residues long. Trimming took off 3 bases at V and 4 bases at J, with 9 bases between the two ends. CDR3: CASSFDSRETQYF. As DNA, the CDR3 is TGTGCCAGCAGTTTTGACAGCAGAGAGACCCAGTACTTC. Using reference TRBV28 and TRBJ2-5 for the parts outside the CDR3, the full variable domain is DVKVTQSSRYLVKRTGEKVFLECVQDMDHENMFWYRQDPGLGLRLIYFSYDVKMKEKGDIPEGYSVSREKKERFSLILESASTNQTSMYLCASSFDSRETQYFGPGTRLLVL.

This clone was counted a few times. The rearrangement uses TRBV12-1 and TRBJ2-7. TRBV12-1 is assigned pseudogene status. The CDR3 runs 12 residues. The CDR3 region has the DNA TGTGCCAGCTACAGCGTTTACTACGAGCAGTACTTC. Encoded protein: CASYSVYYEQYF.

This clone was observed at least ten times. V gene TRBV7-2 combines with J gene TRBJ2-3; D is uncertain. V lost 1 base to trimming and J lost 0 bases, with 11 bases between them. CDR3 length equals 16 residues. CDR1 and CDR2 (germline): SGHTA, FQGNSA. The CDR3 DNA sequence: TGTGCCAGCAGCTTAGGTGGCCGAGCTAGCACAGATACGCAGTATTTT. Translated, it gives CASSLGGRASTDTQYF.

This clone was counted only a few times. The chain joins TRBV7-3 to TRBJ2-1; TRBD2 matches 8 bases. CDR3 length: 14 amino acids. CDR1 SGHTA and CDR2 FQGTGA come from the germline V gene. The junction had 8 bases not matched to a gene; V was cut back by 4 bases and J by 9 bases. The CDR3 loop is CASSSSGRGGEQFF. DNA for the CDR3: TGTGCCAGCAGCTCAAGCGGGAGAGGTGGTGAGCAGTTCTTC.

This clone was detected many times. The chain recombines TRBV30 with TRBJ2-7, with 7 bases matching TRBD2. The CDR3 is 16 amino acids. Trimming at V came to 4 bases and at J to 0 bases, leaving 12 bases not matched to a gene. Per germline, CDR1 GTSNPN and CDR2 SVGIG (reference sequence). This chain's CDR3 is CAWTGGAGTLSYEQYF. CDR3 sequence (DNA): TGTGCCTGGACGGGGGGAGCCGGGACCCTCTCCTACGAGCAGTACTTC.

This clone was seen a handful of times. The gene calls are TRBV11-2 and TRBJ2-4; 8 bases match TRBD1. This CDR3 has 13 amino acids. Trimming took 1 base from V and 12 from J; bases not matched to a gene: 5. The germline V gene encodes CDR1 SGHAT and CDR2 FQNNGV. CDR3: CASSLAGQGSQYF. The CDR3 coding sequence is TGTGCCAGCAGCTTAGCCGGACAGGGCAGTCAGTACTTC.

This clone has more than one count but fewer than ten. The CDR3 spells CASSEGSGANVLTF. CDR3 bases: TGTGCCAGCAGTGAGGGCTCTGGGGCCAACGTCCTGACTTTC. V usage is TRBV6-1 and J usage is TRBJ2-6; the D is unclear. V lost 3 bases and J lost 0, with 3 bases in between. Germline-derived CDR1 and CDR2 are MNHNS and SASEGT. The CDR3 has 14 amino acids.

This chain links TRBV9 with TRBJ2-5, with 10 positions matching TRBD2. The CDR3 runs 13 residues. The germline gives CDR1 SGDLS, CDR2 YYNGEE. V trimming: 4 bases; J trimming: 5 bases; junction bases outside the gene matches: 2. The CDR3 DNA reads TGTGCCAGCAGCTATAGCGGGGGGGAGACCCAGTACTTC. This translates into CASSYSGGETQYF.

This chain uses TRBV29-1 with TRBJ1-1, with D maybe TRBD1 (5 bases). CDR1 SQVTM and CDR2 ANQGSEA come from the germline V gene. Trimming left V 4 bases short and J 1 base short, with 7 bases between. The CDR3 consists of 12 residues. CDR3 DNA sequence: TGCAGCGTTGGACAGAGGAACACTGAAGCTTTCTTT. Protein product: CSVGQRNTEAFF.

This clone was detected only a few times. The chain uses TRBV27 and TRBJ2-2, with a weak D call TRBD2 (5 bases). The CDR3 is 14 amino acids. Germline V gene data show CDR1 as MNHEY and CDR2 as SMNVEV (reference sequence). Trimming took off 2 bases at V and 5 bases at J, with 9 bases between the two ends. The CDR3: CASSLRTFTGELFF. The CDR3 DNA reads TGTGCCAGCAGTTTAAGGACTTTTACCGGGGAGCTGTTTTTT.

The CDR3 reads CASSAEEGYSNQPQHF. The CDR3 DNA is TGTGCCAGCAGCGCGGAAGAGGGATATAGCAATCAGCCCCAGCATTTT. The chain has TRBV9 and TRBJ1-5; no firm D call. CDR1 and CDR2 from the germline V gene are SGDLS and YYNGEE. Trimming pared 3 bases from V and 0 bases from J, leaving 13 bases between. The CDR3 spans 16 residues.